This T cell receptor beta chain was identified in a study of shared clonotypes between healthy human individuals (dated by TCRdb to between 2020 and 2021). Context from the whole study: The cohort included a few men and a couple of women between 18 and 49 years of age. To increase sequencing depth and limit assay-specific biases, different laboratories used diverse techniques to prepare libraries and sequence TCR repertoires. To estimate repertoire size and how much clonotype sharing occurs between individuals, the study deeply sequenced the blood TCR repertoires of several healthy adults. Leukapheresis yielded between about 0.94 and 9 billion PBMCs per donor. General study outcomes and caveats: Based on pairwise subsampling, the degree of clonotype sharing among donors was expected to be affected by sequencing depth. Sampling was restricted to blood, and TCR repertoires in tissue are likely to differ from TCR repertoires in blood. Because the study included only a small number of donors, the genetic and exposure-history diversity represented was limited.

Germline trimming amounts to 4 bases on V and 4 bases on J, with 9 as the count of junction bases outside the gene matches. The CDR3 runs 18 residues from the cysteine to the phenylalanine. CDR3 DNA is the only sequence kept; it has 54 bases, read in frame from the first base. From a lookup of the germline V gene, CDR1 and CDR2 are LGHNA and YSLEER. The donors were healthy, HIV-negative adults with no recently reported acute infections or vaccinations. Only Caucasian adults living in Nashville, Tennessee, USA were represented among the donors. For unsorted samples, approximately 84 million PBMCs were counted, and genomic DNA was extracted using the QIAamp DNA Blood Mini kit. After blood collection by leukapheresis, PBMCs were isolated using Ficoll-Histopaque density gradient centrifugation and then cryopreserved in the vapor phase of liquid nitrogen. Using the deep immunoSEQ assay, TCR CDR3 regions were amplified from genomic DNA by multiplex PCR. Extracted genomic DNA from each cell subset was distributed evenly across all wells of several immunoSEQ 96-well plates, and each plate was treated as a replicate. For unsorted PBMC, approximately 300 ng of genomic DNA, equivalent to around 33,000 T cell genomes, went into each replicate PCR. Genomic DNA from unsorted PBMC was sequenced over ten immunoSEQ deep assay plates. Purified libraries were measured with a Qubit 3.0 fluorometer, size-checked on a Bioanalyzer 2100, and measured again with the KAPA Library Quantification kit. A separate single-read 150-cycle Illumina NextSeq 550 flow cell was used to sequence each immunoSEQ 96-well plate. Regarding the original processing steps: Because only junctional sequences without quality scores were contained in the immunoSEQ output, filtering matching that applied to full-length reads could not be performed. To assign V/J genes and CDR3, sequences were annotated using PyIR, a Python wrapper for IgBLAST v1.9, with IMGT germline references. Any read was removed if the V/J assignment was weak (E-value above 1e-6), the CDR3 was missing, or the read contained stop codons, out-of-frame junctions, or ambiguous translated residues. V3J clonotypes were defined as sequences sharing an identical inferred V gene, J gene, and CDR3 amino acid sequence. The percentage overlap between two repertoires was calculated by dividing the number of shared unique clonotypes by the size of the smaller repertoire. Three approaches were used to assess repertoire richness: RTK rarefaction, the Chao1 estimator, and Recon v2.1 estimates of unobserved clonotypes. The immuneACCESS repertoire file appears here via TCRdb, limited to in-frame rearrangements. These files lack a portion of the clones; in checked studies, under half of the deficit traces to unresolved V genes, and the cause of the others is not known. V and J calls and clone size are those listed in that table; D and trimming were worked out from the DNA. The table for this sample lists about 450,000 clones; more than 75% of them were counted only once. The top ten constitute around 14% of the sample.

This clone was detected only once. Which antigen it targets is not known. Base qualities are not recorded, but no much larger clone differs from it by a single base. Material for sequencing was PBMCs. The clonotype comes from a middle-aged woman in good health. Some clones in this sample may be carry-over from other donors' samples. Here the chain combines TRBV4-3 and TRBJ2-1; the junction holds 14 bases that match TRBD2. The CDR3 amino acid sequence is: CASSPFGTSGRSYNEQFF. The DNA reads TGCGCCAGCAGCCCCTTCGGGACTAGCGGGAGAAGTTACAATGAGCAGTTCTTC.